This T cell receptor (beta chain) was identified in a study of T cells in Graves' hyperthyroidism and ophthalmopathy. Study-level background: At the time of initial diagnosis and before any treatment, peripheral blood was collected.

TCR beta CDR3 sequences were amplified from RNA transcripts. First-round RT-PCR targeting the TCR CDR3 was performed with the HTBI primer set. TCRdb re-called the multiplex PCR reads through MiXCR, storing one row per CDR3 protein. The sample lists about 560,000 distinct CDR3 sequences, approximately 15% occurring once. In this sample, this clonotype turned up many times. Germline CDR1 reads MNHEY; CDR2 reads SVGEGT. With 2 bases removed from V and 1 base from J, the gap between germline ends came to 17 bases. The CDR3 covers 17 residues. The sequenced sample consisted of blood. The receptor's source is a woman aged 18-30 years with Graves' hyperthyroidism. This chain uses TRBV6-2 or TRBV6-3 with TRBJ1-1, with a weak D call TRBD1 (5 bases). The CDR3 DNA reads TGTGCCAGCAGTTACACGTACCCCGGGACGGAGAACACTGAAGCTTTCTTT. It is translated as CASSYTYPGTENTEAFF.